Described below is a single T cell receptor beta chain sequence and its context. Antigen unknown. The data were taken from a study of CD8+ T cells in alopecia areata. General observations from the study: Tofacitinib significantly decreased scalp clonality and expanded CD8+ clones among top 100.

Treatment denoted: oral pan-JAK inhibitor, 5-10 mg twice daily. Obtained from alopecia areata patients were lesional scalp punch biopsies along with peripheral blood. The sorting of PBMCs gave CD4+ and CD8+ T cells. The CDR3 contains 13 residues. V was trimmed by 4 bases and J by 7 bases, leaving 14 bases between them. Germline V gives CDR1 GTSNPN, CDR2 SVGIG (reference sequence). The sequencing template was cDNA reverse transcribed from extracted RNA. The data were produced by immunoSEQ multiplex PCR, yet TCRdb's version contains in-frame clones alone and is incomplete. The repertoire has 100,000 to 120,000 clones, approximately 51% of them found once; the top ten carry about 3.7%.

The clonotype was recovered from a human donor with alopecia areata. This chain connects TRBV30 to TRBJ1-5; D unclear. Source: CD4+ T cells sorted from blood, taken at week 24, from a patient treated with tofacitinib. The CDR3 reads CAWNPGGNQPQHF. The CDR3 coding sequence is TGTGCCTGGAATCCGGGAGGGAACCAGCCCCAGCATTTT.